This T cell receptor (beta chain) emerged from a study of blood T cell repertoires in COVID-19. On the study more broadly: Samples taken during acute and convalescent COVID-19 were collected in the United States, Italy and Spain. From T cells, B-cell-depleted T cells, or PBMCs came the material, which was cDNA or gDNA.

In the authors' methods: It was from reference gene primer amplification that nucleated cell counts were estimated. Profiling relied on immunoSEQ multiplex PCR, and the TCRdb table lists in-frame clones only, not all of them. The V and J calls and clone size were taken over from that table, and D and trimming were inferred from the DNA. The sample has about 140,000 clones, about 84% seen once. V lost 6 bases, J lost 5 bases, and 10 bases stayed unmatched. The CDR3 is made up of 16 amino acids. Per germline, CDR1 MDHEN and CDR2 SYDVKM. This sequence was found in a woman older than 75 in a cohort sampled during active or convalescent COVID-19. V and J are TRBV28 and TRBJ1-6; 7 positions agree with TRBD1. Sample: peripheral blood. This CDR3 is CASSLKQGQNNSPLHF. Here the CDR3 DNA reads TGTGCCAGCAGCCTTAAACAGGGACAGAATAATTCACCCCTCCACTTT.